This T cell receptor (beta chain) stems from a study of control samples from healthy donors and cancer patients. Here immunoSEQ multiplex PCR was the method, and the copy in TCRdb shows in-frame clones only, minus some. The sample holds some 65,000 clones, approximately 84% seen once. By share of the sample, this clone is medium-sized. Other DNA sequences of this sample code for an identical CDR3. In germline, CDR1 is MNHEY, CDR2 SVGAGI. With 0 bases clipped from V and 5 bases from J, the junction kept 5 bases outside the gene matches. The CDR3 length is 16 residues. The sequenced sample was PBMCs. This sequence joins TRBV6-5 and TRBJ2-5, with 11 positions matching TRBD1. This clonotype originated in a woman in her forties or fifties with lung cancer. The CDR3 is CASSYSGTGGLETQYF. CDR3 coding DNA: TGTGCCAGCAGTTACTCCGGGACAGGGGGTCTTGAGACCCAGTACTTC.